Listed below are T cell receptor beta chains from one sample, sequenced in a study of tumor T cells in aggressive B-cell lymphoma. Sequenced by immunoSEQ multiplex PCR; TCRdb stores in-frame clones only, minus some. The data contain thousands of clones, 75% to 95% of them singletons. Sequenced input: tumor tissue. The origin of the receptors is an adult with diffuse large B cell lymphoma. CDR3s include the opening cysteine and the closing phenylalanine or tryptophan. The D gene is left open where the match is weak. Clone size, where shown, is once, few, many, or a class for clones that have expanded.

>TRBV25-1|NA|NA|TRBJ2-2
TGTGCCAGCAGCCGAGGGTACACCGGGGAGCTGTTTTTT
CASSRGYTGELFF
>TRBV6-5|NA|NA|TRBJ2-2
TGTGCCAGCAGGTCTAGCGGGGAGCTGTTTTTT
CASRSSGELFF
>TRBV27|TRBD1|NA|TRBJ2-4
TGTGCCAGCAGTGGACAGGGGCAGTGGAACATTCAGTACTTC
CASSGQGQWNIQYF
>TRBV9|NA|NA|TRBJ2-3
TGTGCCAGCAGCGTAGAAGGGGGTGTCACAGATACGCAGTATTTT
CASSVEGGVTDTQYF
>TRBV7-2|TRBD1|NA|TRBJ2-4
TGTGCCAGCAGCTTCACAGGGGGCTCCAAAAACATTCAGTACTTC
CASSFTGGSKNIQYF
>TRBV4-1|TRBD2|NA|TRBJ2-7
TGCGCCAGCAGCCAAGATCGGACTAGCGGGACCGAGCAGTACTTC
CASSQDRTSGTEQYF
>TRBV5-1|TRBD1|NA|TRBJ1-2
TGCGCCAGCAGCTCGGTCTCACAGGGGTCGGAGTATGGCTACACCTTC
CASSSVSQGSEYGYTF
>TRBV20-1|NA|NA|TRBJ2-7
TGCAGTGCAACGACACCATACGAGCAGTACTTC
CSATTPYEQYF
>TRBV7-2|NA|NA|TRBJ2-3
TGTGCCAGCAGTCAAACAGCTAGCACAGATACGCAGTATTTT
CASSQTASTDTQYF
>TRBV7-3|TRBD2|once|TRBJ2-1
TGTGCCAGCAGCCCTGCCCCCGTGGGAGGGGATGAGCAGTTCTTC
CASSPAPVGGDEQFF
>TRBV9|TRBD2|NA|TRBJ2-1
TGTGCCAGCAGCGTAGCGGCTAGCGGGTTCAATGAGCAGTTCTTC
CASSVAASGFNEQFF
>TRBV2|NA|NA|TRBJ1-2
TGTGCCAGTTCGTCGGGGAGCAATAACTATGGCTACACCTTC
CASSSGSNNYGYTF
>TRBV4-1|NA|NA|TRBJ2-5
TGCGCCAGCAGCCAAGGGGCAAAAGAGACCCAGTACTTC
CASSQGAKETQYF
>TRBV19|NA|NA|TRBJ2-6
TGTGCCAGTAGTCCGGGACAAACACCAGGGGCCAACGTCCTGACTTTC
CASSPGQTPGANVLTF
>TRBV29-1|TRBD1|NA|TRBJ1-2
TGCAGCGTTGGGGCCAGGGGGAACTATGGCTACACCTTC
CSVGARGNYGYTF
>TRBV29-1|NA|NA|TRBJ2-3
TGCAGCGCCAGGGGACCCACAGATACGCAGTATTTT
CSARGPTDTQYF
>TRBV6-1|TRBD2|NA|TRBJ2-7
TGTGCCAGCAGTGAAGGGATCGGGGGAGGGCGCGAGCAGTACTTC
CASSEGIGGGREQYF
>TRBV7-2|NA|NA|TRBJ2-7
TGTGCCAGCAGCCCCTCGGTGGGCCCTTACGAGCAGTACTTC
CASSPSVGPYEQYF
>TRBV30|NA|NA|TRBJ1-4
TGTGCCTGGAGTGTCGGCGGGTATGAAGTAGGGCTGTTTTTT
CAWSVGGYEVGLFF
>TRBV19|TRBD1|NA|TRBJ1-3
TGTGCCAGTAGTACCTGGGACAGAATGGGAAACACCATATATTTT
CASSTWDRMGNTIYF
>TRBV30|TRBD2|NA|TRBJ2-5
TGTGCCTGGAGTGTATCAGAGCTAGCGGGAGAGGACCAGTACTTC
CAWSVSELAGEDQYF
>TRBV11-2|TRBD2|NA|TRBJ2-3
TGTGCCAGCAGCCTGGGACTAGCGGGAGGGGTTCTGCAGTATTTT
CASSLGLAGGVLQYF
>TRBV6-1|TRBD1|NA|TRBJ2-7
TGTGCCAGCAGTGACACAGGGGCCACCTACGAGCAGTACTTC
CASSDTGATYEQYF
>TRBV4-2|NA|NA|TRBJ2-5
TGTGCCAGCAGCCAAGAGCTGAGAGGGGAGACCCAGTACTTC
CASSQELRGETQYF
>TRBV5-4|TRBD2|NA|TRBJ2-7
TGTGCCAGCAGCTTGGGTCCTCAAGCGGGAGGGTACGAGCAGTACTTC
CASSLGPQAGGYEQYF
>TRBV30|NA|NA|TRBJ2-3
TGTGCCTGGGGCACGGGCGGGGCAGATACGCAGTATTTT
CAWGTGGADTQYF
>TRBV4-1|NA|once|TRBJ2-5
TGCGCCAGCAGCCACAGGGGCGAGACCCAGTACTTC
CASSHRGETQYF
>TRBV5-6|NA|NA|TRBJ1-5
TGTGCCAGCAGTTCCGAGCGGGATGATCAGCCCCAGCATTTT
CASSSERDDQPQHF
>TRBV18|NA|NA|TRBJ1-2
TGTGCCAGCTCACCGGGTTATGACAGAAACACCTTC
CASSPGYDRNTF
>TRBV14|NA|NA|TRBJ2-1
TGTGCCAGCAGCCAAGTGGGAACTAGTGGGAGTCCCAGCAATGAGCAGTTCTTC
CASSQVGTSGSPSNEQFF
>TRBV29-1|TRBD1|NA|TRBJ2-7
TGCAGCGTTCTCCGGGACAGGGGAAAGGCGCCCCACGAGCAGTACTTC
CSVLRDRGKAPHEQYF
>TRBV30|NA|NA|TRBJ1-4
TGTGCCTGGACAAGGTCAAGGGGTGAAAAACTGTTTTTT
CAWTRSRGEKLFF
>TRBV14|NA|NA|TRBJ2-7
TGTGCCAGCAGCCACCCAGATGGGCTCGACGAGCAGTACTTC
CASSHPDGLDEQYF
>TRBV28|NA|NA|TRBJ2-7
TGTGCCAGCAGTCGGGACTCCTTCTTCTACGAGCAGTACTTC
CASSRDSFFYEQYF
>TRBV6-5|TRBD2|NA|TRBJ2-1
TGTGCCAGCAGCCCGCGGCGGGGGAGGATGGATGAGCAGTTCTTC
CASSPRRGRMDEQFF
>TRBV7-2|TRBD2|NA|TRBJ2-4
TGTGCCAGCAGCCAAGGACTAGCGGAGACGATTCAGTACTTC
CASSQGLAETIQYF
>TRBV7-7|NA|NA|TRBJ1-1
TGTGCCAGCAGCCGGGGGGTGAACACTGAAGCTTTCTTT
CASSRGVNTEAFF
>TRBV5-1|NA|NA|TRBJ2-7
TGCGCCAGCAGCTTGGCCAGGGGTCAGGGCTACGAGCAGTACTTC
CASSLARGQGYEQYF
>TRBV28|NA|NA|TRBJ2-3
TGTGCCAGCAGGTCCACGGGAGCGCCTAGCACAGATACGCAGTATTTT
CASRSTGAPSTDTQYF
>TRBV25-1|NA|NA|TRBJ2-7
TGTGCCAGCCGTGCTAGTGACTACTACTACGAGCAGTACTTC
CASRASDYYYEQYF